What follows are 8 T cell receptor beta chains derived from one specimen sequenced in a study of T cell responses to AZD1222 COVID-19 vaccine (TCRdb year 2021). Library preparation used the immunoSEQ multiplex PCR assay. Here the immuneACCESS table is served through TCRdb, limited to in-frame sequences with V and J called. Missing clones are a known gap in these copies; in checked studies unresolved V genes cover under half, and the rest lacks a known reason. This sample comprises 82,000 or so clones, more than 90% of them detected only once. The ten largest clonotypes hold roughly 5% of the sample. The sample's time point, from its label and the paper: baseline before first vaccination. Sequencing used peripheral blood, obtained on day 0 of AZD1222 vaccination. Source of these receptors: an adult in good health.

The chain carries TRBV12-5 and TRBJ2-7; 8 bases are a match to TRBD2. V shed 5 bases and J 2 bases; nucleotides not matched to a gene: 20. This CDR3 is 19 amino acids long. CDR1 is LGHNT and CDR2 is FRNRAP in the germline V gene. The CDR3 nucleotides are TGTGCTAGTGGTCCTTTCTTGGGGACTAGGACGTTTCCACCCTACGAGCAGTACTTC. Translating it yields CASGPFLGTRTFPPYEQYF.

This chain links TRBV28 with TRBJ1-5; 7 nucleotides agree with TRBD1. V trimming: 6 bases; J trimming: 7 bases; junction bases outside the gene matches: 12. CDR1 and CDR2 from the germline V gene are MDHEN and SYDVKM. The CDR3 sequence is 15 residues long. CDR3 residues: CASRGKGAQKQPQHF. The CDR3 DNA reads as TGTGCCAGCAGGGGAAAGGGGGCCCAGAAGCAGCCCCAGCATTTT. The variable domain in full, completed from reference TRBV28 and TRBJ1-5, reads DVKVTQSSRYLVKRTGEKVFLECVQDMDHENMFWYRQDPGLGLRLIYFSYDVKMKEKGDIPEGYSVSREKKERFSLILESASTNQTSMYLCASRGKGAQKQPQHFGDGTRLSIL.

This clone was observed a single time. The chain is built from TRBV19 and TRBJ2-4, with D perhaps TRBD1 (5 bases). The V gene's germline CDR1 is LNHDA and CDR2 SQIVND (reference sequence). The CDR3 has 14 residues. The V end lost 3 bases, the J end lost 3 bases, and 9 bases lay between the germline ends. CDR3 loop: CASSMGQLKNIQYF. CDR3 in DNA: TGTGCCAGTAGTATGGGGCAGCTCAAAAACATTCAGTACTTC.

The rearrangement uses TRBV5-1 and TRBJ2-7; 11 nucleotides agree with TRBD2. The CDR3 totals 15 residues. From germline, CDR1 is SGHRS and CDR2 YFSETQ. The J segment lost 4 bases and the V segment lost 4 bases, leaving 7 bases of the junction unmatched. CDR3 amino acids: CASSDGTSGKYEQYF. Written as DNA, the CDR3 is TGCGCCAGCAGCGATGGGACTAGCGGAAAATACGAGCAGTACTTC.

This clone was seen once. DNA for the CDR3: TGCGCCAGCAGCTTGAGAAGCGGGGGGGCAAGCGGCTCAGATACGCAGTATTTT. It specifies CASSLRSGGASGSDTQYF. This sequence joins TRBV5-1 and TRBJ2-3, with TRBD2 matching over 10 bases. This CDR3 comprises 18 residues. V was clipped by 1 base and J by 4 bases; unmatched bases: 12. Germline-derived CDR1 and CDR2 are SGHRS and YFSETQ. The full variable domain, its missing parts supplied by reference TRBV5-1 and TRBJ2-3, is KAGVTQTPRYLIKTRGQQVTLSCSPISGHRSVSWYQQTPGQGLQFLFEYFSETQRNKGNFPGRFSGRQFSNSRSEMNVSTLELGDSALYLCASSLRSGGASGSDTQYFGPGTRLTVL.

The chain couples TRBV30 to TRBJ2-7, with TRBD1 matching over 9 bases. Germline CDR1 GTSNPN, CDR2 SVGIG (reference sequence). With 2 bases clipped from V and 9 bases from J, the junction kept 14 bases outside the gene matches. The CDR3 contains 15 residues. The CDR3 loop reads CAWSPGQGLGVGQYF. In nucleotides, the CDR3 is TGTGCCTGGAGTCCCGGACAGGGGCTTGGGGTAGGGCAGTACTTC.

V is TRBV3-1 (or the pseudogene TRBV3-2) and J is TRBJ2-3, with 10 bases identical to TRBD2. V shed 3 bases and J 6 bases; nucleotides not matched to a gene: 12. The length of the CDR3 is 17 residues. CDR1 LGHDT and CDR2 YNNKEL come from the germline V gene (reference sequence). The CDR3 nucleotides read TGTGCCAGCAGCCACCCATTCCAGCGGGGGGGCGTGGATACGCAGTATTTT. Residues: CASSHPFQRGGVDTQYF.

This chain links TRBV5-6 with TRBJ1-2, with a tentative D call TRBD1 (5 bases). The CDR3 spans 14 residues. Trimming removed 4 bases at V and 2 bases at J, with 12 bases between. Germline lookup yields CDR1 SGHDT and CDR2 YYEEEE. The CDR3 bases are TGTGCCAGCAGCCCAATGGGGGGAAACTATGGCTACACCTTC. Protein: CASSPMGGNYGYTF. The whole variable domain, remainder taken from reference TRBV5-6 and TRBJ1-2, is DAGVTQSPTHLIKTRGQQVTLRCSPKSGHDTVSWYQQALGQGPQFIFQYYEEEERQRGNFPDRFSGHQFPNYSSELNVNALLLGDSALYLCASSPMGGNYGYTFGSGTRLTVV.